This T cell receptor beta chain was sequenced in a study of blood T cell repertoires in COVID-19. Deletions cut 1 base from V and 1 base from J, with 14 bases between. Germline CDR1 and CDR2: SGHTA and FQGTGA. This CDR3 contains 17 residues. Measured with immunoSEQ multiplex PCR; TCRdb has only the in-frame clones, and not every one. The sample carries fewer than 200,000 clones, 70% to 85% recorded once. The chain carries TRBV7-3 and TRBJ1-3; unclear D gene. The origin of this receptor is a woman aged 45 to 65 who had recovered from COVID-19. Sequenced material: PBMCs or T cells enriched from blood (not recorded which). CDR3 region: CASSLNGPPGSGNTIYF. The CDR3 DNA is TGTGCCAGCAGCTTAAATGGCCCCCCGGGGTCTGGAAACACCATATATTTT.